Below are 12 T cell receptor beta chains sequenced from a single sample in a study of blood T cell repertoires in COVID-19 (dated by TCRdb to 2020 to 2021). Library method: the immunoSEQ multiplex PCR assay. TCRdb took this table from immuneACCESS and kept in-frame rearrangements with V and J called. Such tables lack part of the clones; where checked against another copy, unresolved V genes explain under half of the gap, and the rest is unexplained. Counted in this sample were 250,000 to 300,000 clones; roughly 87% of them appeared once. In total, the top ten clones hold 2% to 2.5% of the sample. The specimen was peripheral blood. These receptors were taken from a woman between 50 and 59 years old who had recovered from COVID-19.

J is TRBJ2-7 and V is TRBV19, with 8 nucleotides matching TRBD2. CDR3 length equals 13 residues. Germline values: CDR1 LNHDA, CDR2 SQIVND (reference sequence). J was trimmed by 3 bases and V by 5 bases; bases with no gene match: 3. For the CDR3, the DNA is TGTGCCAGTAGTGTAGCGGGGAGCTACGAGCAGTACTTC. This translates into CASSVAGSYEQYF.

The count of this clone is one. The chain is built from TRBV2 and TRBJ2-4; 12 positions match TRBD2. The J segment lost 3 bases and the V segment lost 2 bases, leaving 8 bases of the junction unmatched. In germline, CDR1 is SNHLY, CDR2 FYNNEI. CDR3 length equals 18 residues. The CDR3 reads CASSELGVTSGGKNIQYF. The CDR3 bases are TGTGCCAGCAGTGAATTGGGCGTGACTAGCGGGGGCAAAAACATTCAGTACTTC.

This chain uses TRBV5-1 with TRBJ2-7, with D maybe TRBD2 (6 bases). Germline CDR1 is SGHRS and CDR2 is YFSETQ. The CDR3 consists of 15 residues. With 0 bases removed from V and 0 bases from J, the gap between germline ends came to 10 bases. The DNA for the CDR3 is TGCGCCAGCAGCTTGGTTGCGGGAAGCTCCTACGAGCAGTACTTC. This codes for CASSLVAGSSYEQYF.

The CDR3 protein is CASNAGIGNTIYF. Here the CDR3 DNA reads TGTGCCAGCAATGCGGGAATTGGAAACACCATATATTTT. The chain employs TRBV6-5 and TRBJ1-3; no reliable D call. V lost 7 bases and J lost 3, with 10 bases in between. Germline V gives CDR1 MNHEY, CDR2 SVGAGI. The CDR3 is 13 amino acids.

This chain joins TRBV7-9 and TRBJ2-5, with a possible D match to TRBD2 (6 bases). CDR1 and CDR2 from the germline V gene are SEHNR and FQNEAQ (reference sequence). The CDR3 is 15 residues long. V was pared by 0 bases and J by 2 bases, with 10 bases between. CDR3 sequence reads: CASSLAGGRQETQYF. The CDR3 DNA follows: TGTGCCAGCAGCTTAGCGGGGGGTCGGCAAGAGACCCAGTACTTC. Filled out from reference TRBV7-9 and TRBJ2-5, the complete variable domain reads DTGVSQNPRHKITKRGQNVTFRCDPISEHNRLYWYRQTLGQGPEFLTYFQNEAQLEKSRLLSDRFSAERPKGSFSTLEIQRTEQGDSAMYLCASSLAGGRQETQYFGPGTRLLVL.

V is TRBV4-2 and J is TRBJ1-2; D gene unclear. Per the germline V gene, CDR1 is LGHNA and CDR2 is YNFKEQ. V dropped 5 bases and J dropped 4 bases, with 14 bases sitting between them. CDR3 length: 14 amino acids. CDR3 loop: CASSYRGVSYGYTF. The DNA of the CDR3 is TGTGCCAGCAGCTATAGAGGCGTTTCCTATGGCTACACCTTC.

In this sample, this clone turned up a few times. V usage is TRBV19 and J usage is TRBJ1-5; no clear D gene. Germline CDR1 LNHDA, CDR2 SQIVND (reference sequence). There are 15 residues in the CDR3. V was shortened by 3 bases and J by 2 bases, with 11 bases between the two germline ends. This chain's CDR3 is CASSMVQIGNQPQHF. As DNA, the CDR3 is TGTGCCAGTAGTATGGTACAGATCGGCAATCAGCCCCAGCATTTT.

The chain combines TRBV30 with TRBJ2-3; no definite D call. This CDR3 has 12 amino acids. The V gene lost 0 bases and the J gene lost 9 bases, with 10 bases spanning the gap. CDR1 GTSNPN and CDR2 SVGIG come from the germline V gene (reference sequence). This chain's CDR3 is CAWSVLEETQYF. CDR3 in DNA: TGTGCCTGGAGTGTTCTCGAGGAGACGCAGTATTTT.

The V gene is TRBV5-1, the J gene TRBJ2-3; 8 bases are shared with TRBD2. Germline values: CDR1 SGHRS, CDR2 YFSETQ. Trimming cost V 1 base and J 6 bases; bases outside gene matches: 10. CDR3 size: 16 residues. The CDR3 sequence: CASSLSWASGSDTQYF. In DNA, the CDR3 is TGCGCCAGCAGCTTGAGCTGGGCTAGCGGGTCCGATACGCAGTATTTT.

CDR3 sequence: CASSYRGGTNEKLFF. DNA for the CDR3: TGTGCCAGCAGTTACAGGGGAGGCACTAATGAAAAACTGTTTTTT. The chain joins TRBV11-2 to TRBJ1-4; 7 nucleotides match TRBD1. With V trimmed by 6 bases and J by 2 bases, 6 bases remained unmatched. From germline, CDR1 is SGHAT and CDR2 FQNNGV. CDR3 size: 15 residues. The full variable domain, its missing parts supplied by reference TRBV11-2 and TRBJ1-4, is EAGVAQSPRYKIIEKRQSVAFWCNPISGHATLYWYQQILGQGPKLLIQFQNNGVVDDSQLPKDRFSAERLKGVDSTLKIQPAKLEDSAVYLCASSYRGGTNEKLFFGSGTQLSVL.

The V gene is TRBV27, the J gene TRBJ2-7, with D possibly matching TRBD2 (6 bases). This CDR3 comprises 14 residues. V lost 4 bases and J 0 bases, leaving 10 bases between the germline ends. CDR1 and CDR2 from the germline V gene are MNHEY and SMNVEV (reference sequence). This chain's CDR3 is CASSSRTTSYEQYF. As DNA, the CDR3 is TGTGCCAGCAGTTCCCGGACTACCTCCTACGAGCAGTACTTC.

This rearrangement joins TRBV30 to TRBJ2-1, with D unclear. Per the germline V gene, CDR1 is GTSNPN and CDR2 is SVGIG (reference sequence). Trimming removed 6 bases from V and 6 bases from J, with 9 bases in between. CDR3 size: 11 residues. CDR3 residues: CACMSGNEQFF. The CDR3 DNA reads as TGTGCCTGTATGTCGGGCAATGAGCAGTTCTTC. The full variable domain, in which reference TRBV30 and TRBJ2-1 provide the parts outside the CDR3, is SQTIHQWPATLVQPVGSPLSLECTVEGTSNPNLYWYRQAAGRGLQLLFYSVGIGQISSEVPQNLSASRPQDRQFILSSKKLLLSDSGFYLCACMSGNEQFFGPGTRLTVL.